Listed below are T cell receptor beta chains from one sample, sequenced in a study of T-cell memory formation after mild COVID-19. A single record per CDR3 protein comes from TCRdb applying MiXCR to the 5' RACE reads. The table shows 400,000 to 500,000 distinct CDR3 sequences, with approximately 24% occurring only once. Sequenced sample: PBMCs or a T cell subset sorted from them (not recorded which). All receptors derive from an adult woman who had mild COVID-19 (a few samples of this study predate the infection). Cell type and time point are not known. The CDR3 runs from the conserved cysteine through the conserved F or W. The D gene is left open where the match is weak. Clone size is given for some rows only: seen once, a few or many times, or a class if the clone is expanded.

>TRBV6-5|TRBJ1-1|-|-
TGTGCCAGCAGCTTAACCCGAGGAAACACTGAAGCTTTCTTT
CASSLTRGNTEAFF
>TRBV14|TRBJ2-3|-|-
TGTGCCAGCAGCCCTTTCGCGGGGCCGGCCAGAGATACGCAGTATTTT
CASSPFAGPARDTQYF
>TRBV18|TRBJ2-7|few|TRBD2
TGTGCCAGCTCACCACCGCAGCGGGAGACCTACGAGCAGTACTTC
CASSPPQRETYEQYF
>TRBV20-1|TRBJ2-2|few|TRBD2
TGCAGTGCTGGAACGGGAGGTAGCGGGGAGCTGTTTTTT
CSAGTGGSGELFF
>TRBV7-3|TRBJ2-3|-|TRBD2
TGTGCCAGTACCCAGCAAGCGGGAGGCCGCACAGATACGCAGTATTTT
CASTQQAGGRTDTQYF
>TRBV2|TRBJ2-1|-|TRBD1
TGTGCCAGCAGCCGCCAGGGGGCGCACGAGCAGTTCTTC
CASSRQGAHEQFF
>TRBV5-1|TRBJ1-2|-|-
TGCGCCAGCGCAACCCGACAGGTGGCGGGCTATGGCTACACCTTC
CASATRQVAGYGYTF
>TRBV20-1|TRBJ1-4|few|-
TGCAGTGCTAGCCCCAACTCCGAGGCAACTAATGAAAAACTGTTTTTT
CSASPNSEATNEKLFF
>TRBV12-3/TRBV12-4|TRBJ2-1|few|TRBD2
TGTGCCAGCAGTGCCCGACTAGCGGGAGTGGGTGATGAGCAGTTCTTC
CASSARLAGVGDEQFF
>TRBV4-2|TRBJ2-7|-|-
TGTGCCAGCAGCCAAGGCGTAGGCTCCTACGAGCAGTACTTC
CASSQGVGSYEQYF
>TRBV12-3/TRBV12-4|TRBJ2-3|once|TRBD2
TGTGCCAGCAGTTTACCGTTGCGGGGGGCCTTCACAGATACGCAGTATTTT
CASSLPLRGAFTDTQYF
>TRBV19|TRBJ1-1|-|-
TGTGCCAGTAGTATAGTCCAGAACACTGAAGCTTTCTTT
CASSIVQNTEAFF
>TRBV20-1|TRBJ2-3|once|-
TGCAGTGCTCTAGGGACGGGCACAGATACGCAGTATTTT
CSALGTGTDTQYF
>TRBV7-6|TRBJ2-1|-|TRBD2
TGTGCCAGCAGCTTAGAAGTTCTAGCGGCATACAATGAGCAGTTCTTC
CASSLEVLAAYNEQFF
>TRBV20-1|TRBJ2-5|-|TRBD1
TGCAGTGCGGAGCGGACAGGGGGCGTCGAGACCCAGTACTTC
CSAERTGGVETQYF
>TRBV3-1|TRBJ1-2|few|-
TGTGCCAGCAGCCAAGTGGGACTGACGTTTAACACCTTC
CASSQVGLTFNTF
>TRBV5-6|TRBJ2-1|few|TRBD2
TGTGCCAGCCTAGGACTAGCAGGCGATGAGCAGTTCTTC
CASLGLAGDEQFF
>TRBV20-1|TRBJ2-3|-|-
TGCAGTGCCGGAAGGGGGGGGGGCACAGATACGCAGTATTTT
CSAGRGGGTDTQYF
>TRBV3-1|TRBJ2-1|few|-
TGTGCCAGCAGCCTCGTGAACAATGAGCAGTTCTTC
CASSLVNNEQFF
>TRBV15|TRBJ2-4|-|-
TGTGCCACCAGCAGAGGAGGTCCCGAACTAGCCAAAAACATTCAGTACTTC
CATSRGGPELAKNIQYF
>TRBV4-3|TRBJ1-5|few|-
TGCGCCAGCAGCCCCGACGTGGGTCAGCCCCAGCATTTT
CASSPDVGQPQHF
>TRBV7-6|TRBJ2-1|few|TRBD2
TGTGCCAGCAGCCCCAGGACTAGCGGGGGGGTGTACAATGAGCAGTTCTTC
CASSPRTSGGVYNEQFF
>TRBV7-9|TRBJ2-3|-|-
TGTGCCAGCAGCACCCTGACAGGCACAGATACGCAGTATTTT
CASSTLTGTDTQYF
>TRBV2|TRBJ2-1|few|-
TGTGCCACAAGGGGGATAAGGTGGGACCGAATCTCCTACAATGAGCAGTTCTTC
CATRGIRWDRISYNEQFF
>TRBV7-2|TRBJ2-7|few|TRBD1
TGTGCCAGCAGCTTAGCGCGGACAGGGGGCGACGAGCAGTACTTC
CASSLARTGGDEQYF
>TRBV5-1|TRBJ2-1|many|TRBD2
TGCGCCAGCAGCTTGGTCGGGAGGAATGAGCAGTTCTTC
CASSLVGRNEQFF
>TRBV20-1|TRBJ2-3|-|-
TGCAGTGCTAGAGATAACGGCCGAAAAACAGATACGCAGTATTTT
CSARDNGRKTDTQYF
>TRBV12-3/TRBV12-4|TRBJ1-6|many|TRBD1
TGTGCCAGCAGCCCGGGACAGGGGGACCTATTGGGTTCACCCCTCCACTTT
CASSPGQGDLLGSPLHF
>TRBV5-1|TRBJ1-1|few|TRBD1
TGCGCCAGCAGCTTCCCGATACCGGGACAGGGGGGGGAAACTGAAGCTTTCTTT
CASSFPIPGQGGETEAFF
>TRBV7-8|TRBJ2-1|-|TRBD1
TGTGCCAGCAGCTTAGAGGGGACAGGGGCTCTGTTCTTC
CASSLEGTGALFF
>TRBV4-3|TRBJ2-1|-|TRBD2
TGCGCCAGCAGCCGCGGGGAGGGCCGGTACAATGAGCAGTTCTTC
CASSRGEGRYNEQFF
>TRBV29-1|TRBJ1-1|-|-
TGCAGCGTAAGGAGCGGCACTGAAGCTTTCTTT
CSVRSGTEAFF
>TRBV19|TRBJ2-5|-|TRBD2
TGTGCCACCCTGCGGACTAGTGGTGAGACCCAGTACTTC
CATLRTSGETQYF
>TRBV6-2/TRBV6-3|TRBJ2-1|few|TRBD2
TGTGCCAGCATGCCAGGGGCTAGCGGGAGAAGCTCCTACAATGAGCAGTTCTTC
CASMPGASGRSSYNEQFF
>TRBV12-3/TRBV12-4|TRBJ2-5|few|TRBD2
TGTGCCAGCAGTCATAGCGGGAGGGCAGTAGAGACCCAGTACTTC
CASSHSGRAVETQYF
>TRBV25-1|TRBJ2-7|-|TRBD1
TGTGCCAGCAGTAGGACAGGGGATTCCTACGAGCAGTACTTC
CASSRTGDSYEQYF
>TRBV4-1|TRBJ2-5|few|-
TGCGCCAGCAGCCAAGTAGGGCCGTCCCAAGAGACCCAGTACTTC
CASSQVGPSQETQYF
>TRBV5-1|TRBJ1-1|-|-
TGCGCCAGCAGCTTGGCCCTTAGGCCCGGGCGGGTGACTGAAGCTTTCTTT
CASSLALRPGRVTEAFF
>TRBV5-6|TRBJ2-3|-|-
TGTGCCAGCAGCTTCTATCGCATCACAGATACGCAGTATTTT
CASSFYRITDTQYF
>TRBV25-1|TRBJ1-5|-|-
TGTGCCAGCAGTGAATATGGAGGTCGAGGGGAGCCCCAGCATTTT
CASSEYGGRGEPQHF
>TRBV20-1|TRBJ1-2|-|-
TGCAGTGCCCCTAACTATGGCTACACCTTC
CSAPNYGYTF
>TRBV4-2|TRBJ2-7|-|TRBD1
TGTGCCAGCAGCCTTTCCGGGACAGCCCCCTACGAGCAGTACTTC
CASSLSGTAPYEQYF
>TRBV14|TRBJ1-1|-|TRBD1
TGTGCCAGCACGGGGACAGGGGGCTTTGGTGAAGCTTTCTTT
CASTGTGGFGEAFF
>TRBV7-8|TRBJ2-6|-|-
TGTGCCAGCAGCCTCCTAGGGGCAGGGTTTCGCTCTGGGGCCAACGTCCTGACTTTC
CASSLLGAGFRSGANVLTF
>TRBV4-1|TRBJ2-1|-|TRBD2
TGCGCCAGCAGCCAGCTCGGGAGGGAGCAGTTCTTC
CASSQLGREQFF
>TRBV5-1|TRBJ1-6|-|TRBD1
TGCGCCAGCAGCTGGGGCGGAGGGACAGGGGAAAATAATTCACCCCTCCACTTT
CASSWGGGTGENNSPLHF
>TRBV15|TRBJ2-3|few|-
TGTGCCACCAGCGTAAGGACTCCCGCACAGTATTTT
CATSVRTPAQYF
>TRBV25-1|TRBJ1-4|-|-
TGTGCCAGCAGTGAATCCGGAGACAACCGAAAACTGTTTTTT
CASSESGDNRKLFF
>TRBV11-2|TRBJ2-1|few|-
TGTGCCAGCAGACCAGGTCGGCGGGGTGGGGATGAGCAGTTCTTC
CASRPGRRGGDEQFF
>TRBV7-2|TRBJ1-2|-|-
TGTGCCAGCAGCTTTGGAGACCCCGGGGGCTACACCTTC
CASSFGDPGGYTF